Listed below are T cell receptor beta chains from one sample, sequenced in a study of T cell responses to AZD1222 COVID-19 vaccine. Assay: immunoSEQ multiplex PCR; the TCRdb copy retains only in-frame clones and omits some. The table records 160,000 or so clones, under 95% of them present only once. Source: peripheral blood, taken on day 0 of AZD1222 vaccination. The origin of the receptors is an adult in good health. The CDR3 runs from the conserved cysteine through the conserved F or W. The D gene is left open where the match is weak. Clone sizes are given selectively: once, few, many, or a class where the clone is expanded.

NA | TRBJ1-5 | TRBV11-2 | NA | CASSSSRSNQPQHF | TGTGCCAGCAGCTCGAGCCGGAGCAATCAGCCCCAGCATTTT
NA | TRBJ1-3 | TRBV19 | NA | CASSTMGTAGNTIYF | TGTGCCAGTAGTACAATGGGAACGGCTGGAAACACCATATATTTT
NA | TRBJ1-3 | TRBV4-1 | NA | CASSQETTRGNTIYF | TGCGCCAGCAGCCAAGAGACGACTCGAGGAAACACCATATATTTT
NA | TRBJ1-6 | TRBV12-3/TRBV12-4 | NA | CASTGQHNSPLHF | TGTGCCAGCACAGGGCAGCATAATTCACCCCTCCACTTT
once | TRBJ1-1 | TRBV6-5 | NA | CASSTLRGTEAFF | TGTGCCAGCAGTACCCTGCGGGGCACTGAAGCTTTCTTT
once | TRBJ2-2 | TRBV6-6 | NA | CASKRNTGELFF | TGTGCCAGCAAACGGAACACCGGGGAGCTGTTTTTT
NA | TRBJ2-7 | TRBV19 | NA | CASSTRWGYEQYF | TGTGCCAGTAGTACCCGATGGGGCTACGAGCAGTACTTC
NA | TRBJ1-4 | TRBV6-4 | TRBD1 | CASSPNNRGTNEKLFF | TGTGCCAGCAGCCCCAACAACAGGGGAACTAATGAAAAACTGTTTTTT
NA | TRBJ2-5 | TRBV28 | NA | CASSSPRETQYF | TGTGCCAGCAGTTCGCCTAGGGAGACCCAGTACTTC
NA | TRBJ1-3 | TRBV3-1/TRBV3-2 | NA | CASRFGPGTGNTIYF | TGTGCCAGCAGATTTGGACCCGGGACTGGAAACACCATATATTTT
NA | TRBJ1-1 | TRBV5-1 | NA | CASSPLVGAIGNTEAFF | TGCGCCAGCAGCCCCTTGGTAGGGGCGATTGGGAACACTGAAGCTTTCTTT
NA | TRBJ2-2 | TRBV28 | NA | CASSLGKRGYTGELFF | TGTGCCAGCAGTTTAGGGAAACGTGGGTACACCGGGGAGCTGTTTTTT
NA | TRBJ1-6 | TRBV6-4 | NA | CASSRSQGGSPLHF | TGTGCCAGTTCAAGGTCGCAGGGTGGGTCACCCCTCCACTTT
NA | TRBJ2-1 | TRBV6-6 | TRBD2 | CASSPRDGSIAGGPGNEQFF | TGTGCCAGCAGTCCGAGGGACGGATCCATAGCGGGAGGGCCGGGCAATGAGCAGTTCTTC
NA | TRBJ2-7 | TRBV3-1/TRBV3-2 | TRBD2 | CASSHRSRLAGNSYEQYF | TGTGCCAGCAGCCATCGAAGCAGACTAGCGGGCAACTCCTACGAGCAGTACTTC
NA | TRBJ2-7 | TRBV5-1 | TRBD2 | CASSLVPSGSYEQYF | TGCGCCAGCAGCTTGGTTCCTAGCGGGAGTTACGAGCAGTACTTC